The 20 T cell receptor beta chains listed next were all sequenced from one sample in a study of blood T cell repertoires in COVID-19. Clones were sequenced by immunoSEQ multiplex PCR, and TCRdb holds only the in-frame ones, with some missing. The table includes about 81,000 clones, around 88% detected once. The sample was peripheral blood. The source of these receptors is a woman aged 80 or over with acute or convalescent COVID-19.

The CDR3, as DNA: TGTGCCAGCTCACCACCAGGGACAGGGGGCGAAAACGGGGAGCTGTTTTTT. This translates into CASSPPGTGGENGELFF. This chain connects TRBV18 to TRBJ2-2, with 12 nucleotides matching TRBD1. This CDR3 is built from 17 residues. Trimming took 0 bases from V and 7 from J; bases not matched to a gene: 6. Per the germline V gene, CDR1 is KGHSH and CDR2 is LQKENI.

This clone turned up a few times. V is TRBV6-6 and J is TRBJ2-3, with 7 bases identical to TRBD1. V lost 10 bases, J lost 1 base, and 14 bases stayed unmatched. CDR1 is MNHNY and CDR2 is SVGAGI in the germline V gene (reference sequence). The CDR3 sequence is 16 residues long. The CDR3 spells CATHKSDRVGTDTQYF. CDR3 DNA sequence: TGTGCCACCCACAAATCAGACAGGGTAGGCACAGATACGCAGTATTTT.

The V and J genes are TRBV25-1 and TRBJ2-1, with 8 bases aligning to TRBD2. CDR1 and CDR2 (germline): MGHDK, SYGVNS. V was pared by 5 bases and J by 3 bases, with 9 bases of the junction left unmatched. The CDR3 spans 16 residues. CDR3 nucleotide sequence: TGTGCCAGCAGTTTAAATAGCGGGACTGGCTACAATGAGCAGTTCTTC. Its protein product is CASSLNSGTGYNEQFF.

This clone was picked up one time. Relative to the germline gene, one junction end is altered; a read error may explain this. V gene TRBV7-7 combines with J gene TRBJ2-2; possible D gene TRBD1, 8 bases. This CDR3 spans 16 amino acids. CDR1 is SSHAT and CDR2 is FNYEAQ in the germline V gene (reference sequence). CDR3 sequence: CASSLGGTGDTGELFF. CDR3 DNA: TGTGCTAGCAGCTTGGGAGGGACAGGCGATACCGGGGAGCTGTTTTTT. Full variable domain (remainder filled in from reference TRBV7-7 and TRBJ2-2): GAGVSQSPRYKVTKRGQDVTLRCDPISSHATLYWYQQALGQGPEFLTYFNYEAQPDKSGLPSDRFSAERPEGSISTLTIQRTEQRDSAMYRCASSLGGTGDTGELFFGEGSRLTVL.

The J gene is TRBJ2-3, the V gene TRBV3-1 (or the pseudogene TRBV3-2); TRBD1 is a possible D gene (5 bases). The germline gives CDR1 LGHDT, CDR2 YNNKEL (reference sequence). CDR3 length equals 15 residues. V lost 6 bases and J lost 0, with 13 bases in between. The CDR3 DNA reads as TGTGCCAGCAGACCCGACAGCTCTAGCACAGATACGCAGTATTTT. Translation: CASRPDSSSTDTQYF.

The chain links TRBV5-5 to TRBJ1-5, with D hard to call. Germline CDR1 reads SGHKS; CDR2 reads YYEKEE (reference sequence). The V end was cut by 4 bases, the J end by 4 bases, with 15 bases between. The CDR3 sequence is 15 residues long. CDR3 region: CASSGEQWRNQPQHF. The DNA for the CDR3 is TGTGCCAGCAGCGGGGAGCAGTGGAGAAATCAGCCCCAGCATTTT.

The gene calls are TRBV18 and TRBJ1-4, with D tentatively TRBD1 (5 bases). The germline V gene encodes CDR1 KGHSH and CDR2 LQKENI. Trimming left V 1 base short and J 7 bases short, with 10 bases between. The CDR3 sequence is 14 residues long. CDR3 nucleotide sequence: TGTGCCAGCTCACCACTGAGTAGGGGTGAAAAACTGTTTTTT. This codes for CASSPLSRGEKLFF. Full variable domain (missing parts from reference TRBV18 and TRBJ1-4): NAGVMQNPRHLVRRRGQEARLRCSPMKGHSHVYWYRQLPEEGLKFMVYLQKENIIDESGMPKERFSAEFPKEGPSILRIQQVVRGDSAAYFCASSPLSRGEKLFFGSGTQLSVL.

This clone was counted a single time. CDR3 loop: CASSRNRGQETQYF. The CDR3 DNA follows: TGTGCCAGCAGTAGAAACAGGGGACAAGAGACCCAGTACTTC. The chain carries TRBV27 and TRBJ2-5, with 7 bases that match TRBD1. Germline CDR1 reads MNHEY; CDR2 reads SMNVEV (reference sequence). With 5 bases clipped from V and 2 bases from J, the junction kept 5 bases outside the gene matches. The CDR3 totals 14 residues.

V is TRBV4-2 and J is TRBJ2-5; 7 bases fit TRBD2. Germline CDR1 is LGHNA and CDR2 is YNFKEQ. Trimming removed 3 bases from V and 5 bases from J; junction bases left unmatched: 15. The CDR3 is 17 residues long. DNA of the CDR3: TGTGCCAGCAGCCAGCCGGGAGGCGTCGGGGCGGGGGAGACCCAGTACTTC. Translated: CASSQPGGVGAGETQYF.

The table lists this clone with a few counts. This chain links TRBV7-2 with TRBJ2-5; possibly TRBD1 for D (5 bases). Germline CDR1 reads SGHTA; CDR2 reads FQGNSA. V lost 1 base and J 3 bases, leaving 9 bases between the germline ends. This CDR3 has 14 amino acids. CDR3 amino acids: CASSLVRQKETQYF. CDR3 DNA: TGTGCCAGCAGCTTAGTCCGACAGAAAGAGACCCAGTACTTC.

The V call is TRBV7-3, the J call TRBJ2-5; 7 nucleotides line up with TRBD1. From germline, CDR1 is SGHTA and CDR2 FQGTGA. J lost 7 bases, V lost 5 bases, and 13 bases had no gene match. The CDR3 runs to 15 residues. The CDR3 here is CASSPGDSLRGTQYF. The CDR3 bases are TGTGCCAGCAGCCCCGGGGACAGCCTCCGGGGGACCCAGTACTTC.

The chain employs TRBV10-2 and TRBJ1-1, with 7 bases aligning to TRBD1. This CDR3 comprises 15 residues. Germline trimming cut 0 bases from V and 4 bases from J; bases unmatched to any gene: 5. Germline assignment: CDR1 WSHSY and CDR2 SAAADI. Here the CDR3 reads CASSESTGWFTEAFF. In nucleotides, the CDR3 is TGCGCCAGCAGTGAGTCGACAGGGTGGTTCACTGAAGCTTTCTTT.

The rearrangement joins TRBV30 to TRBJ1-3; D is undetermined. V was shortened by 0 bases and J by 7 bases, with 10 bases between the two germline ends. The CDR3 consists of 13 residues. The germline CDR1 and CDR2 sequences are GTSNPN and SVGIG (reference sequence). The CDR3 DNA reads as TGTGCCTGGAGTGTACGGGGAGGGAACACCATATATTTT. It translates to CAWSVRGGNTIYF.

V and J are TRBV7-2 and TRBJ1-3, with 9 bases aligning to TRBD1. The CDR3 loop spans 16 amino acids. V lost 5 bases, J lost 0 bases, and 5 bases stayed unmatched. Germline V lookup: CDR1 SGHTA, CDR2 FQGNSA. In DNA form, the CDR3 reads TGTGCCAGCAGCCGGGACAGGGTTTTCTCTGGAAACACCATATATTTT. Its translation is CASSRDRVFSGNTIYF.

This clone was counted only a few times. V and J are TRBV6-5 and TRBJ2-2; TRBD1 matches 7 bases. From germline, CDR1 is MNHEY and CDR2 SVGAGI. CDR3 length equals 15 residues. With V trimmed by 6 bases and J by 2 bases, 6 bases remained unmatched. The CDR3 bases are TGTGCCAGCAGACCACAGGGGTTTAACACCGGGGAGCTGTTTTTT. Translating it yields CASRPQGFNTGELFF.

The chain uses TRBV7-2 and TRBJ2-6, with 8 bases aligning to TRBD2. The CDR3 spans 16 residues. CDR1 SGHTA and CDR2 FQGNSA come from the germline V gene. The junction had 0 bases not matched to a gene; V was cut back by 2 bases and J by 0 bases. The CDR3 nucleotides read TGTGCCAGCAGCTTAAGCGGGGGCTCTGGGGCCAACGTCCTGACTTTC. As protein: CASSLSGGSGANVLTF.

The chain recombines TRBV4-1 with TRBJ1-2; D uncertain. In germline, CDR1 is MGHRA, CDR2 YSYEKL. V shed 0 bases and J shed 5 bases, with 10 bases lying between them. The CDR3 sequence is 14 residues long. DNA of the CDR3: TGCGCCAGCAGCCAAGATATTGGAGGGTATGGCTACACCTTC. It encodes CASSQDIGGYGYTF.

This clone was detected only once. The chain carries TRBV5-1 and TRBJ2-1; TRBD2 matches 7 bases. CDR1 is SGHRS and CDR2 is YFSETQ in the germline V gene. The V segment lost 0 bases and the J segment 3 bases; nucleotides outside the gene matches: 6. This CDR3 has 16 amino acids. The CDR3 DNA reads TGCGCCAGCAGCTTGGAATCGGCTAGCGGCTACAATGAGCAGTTCTTC. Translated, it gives CASSLESASGYNEQFF. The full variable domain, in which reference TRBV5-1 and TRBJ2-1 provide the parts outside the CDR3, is KAGVTQTPRYLIKTRGQQVTLSCSPISGHRSVSWYQQTPGQGLQFLFEYFSETQRNKGNFPGRFSGRQFSNSRSEMNVSTLELGDSALYLCASSLESASGYNEQFFGPGTRLTVL.

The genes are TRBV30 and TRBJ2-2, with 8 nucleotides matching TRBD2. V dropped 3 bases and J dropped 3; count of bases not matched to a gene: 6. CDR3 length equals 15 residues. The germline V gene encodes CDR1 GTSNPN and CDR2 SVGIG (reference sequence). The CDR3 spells CAWRAGAGDTGELFF. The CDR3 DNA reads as TGTGCCTGGAGGGCTGGAGCGGGAGACACCGGGGAGCTGTTTTTT.

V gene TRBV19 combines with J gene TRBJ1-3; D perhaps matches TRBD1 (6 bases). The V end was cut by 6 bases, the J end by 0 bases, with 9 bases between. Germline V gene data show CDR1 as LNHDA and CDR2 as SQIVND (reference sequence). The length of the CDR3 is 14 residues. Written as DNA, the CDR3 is TGTGCCAGTAGCAGGGGCATCTCTGGAAACACCATATATTTT. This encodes CASSRGISGNTIYF.